The entry that follows covers one T cell receptor (beta chain) sequence. Its specificity is unknown. PCR was performed a second time for about 7 to 12 cycles using a sample-barcoded 5' primer and a J-beta primer mix. TCRdb ran MiXCR on the 5' RACE reads and lists one entry per CDR3 protein. The table has fewer than 2 million distinct CDR3 sequences, roughly two fifths seen once. This entry comes from a study of blood T cells in healthy people across ages. Study background: Per two T cells, about one barcoded beta molecule was captured through template switching.

The CDR3 extends over 15 amino acids. Trimming took 2 bases from V and 9 from J, leaving 20 bases between them. Germline lookup yields CDR1 SEHNR and CDR2 FQNEAQ (reference sequence). Overall study results and limits: Roughly linear age-related decline in beta diversity appeared, significant by age about 40.

This TCR was recovered from a human donor in good health. This sequence joins TRBV7-9 and TRBJ2-7, with D perhaps TRBD1 or TRBD2 (5 bases each). The sequenced sample was blood. This CDR3 is CASSLPGAATNVQYF. The CDR3 DNA reads as TGTGCCAGCAGCTTACCCGGGGCAGCGACGAACGTGCAGTACTTC.